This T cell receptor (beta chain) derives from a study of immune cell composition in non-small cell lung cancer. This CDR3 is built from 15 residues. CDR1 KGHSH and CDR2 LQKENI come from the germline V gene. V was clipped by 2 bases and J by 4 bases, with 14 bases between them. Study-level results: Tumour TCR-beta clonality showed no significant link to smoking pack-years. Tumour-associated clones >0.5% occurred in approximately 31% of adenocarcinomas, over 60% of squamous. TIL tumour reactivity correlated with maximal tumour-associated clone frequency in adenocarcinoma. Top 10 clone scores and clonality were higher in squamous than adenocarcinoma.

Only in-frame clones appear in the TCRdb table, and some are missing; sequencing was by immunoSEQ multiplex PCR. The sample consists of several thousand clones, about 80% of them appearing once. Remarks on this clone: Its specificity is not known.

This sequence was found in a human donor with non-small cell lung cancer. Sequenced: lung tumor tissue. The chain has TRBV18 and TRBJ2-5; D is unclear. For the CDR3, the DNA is TGTGCCAGCTCACCAATACCCTCCAAAGGAGAGACCCAGTACTTC. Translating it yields CASSPIPSKGETQYF.